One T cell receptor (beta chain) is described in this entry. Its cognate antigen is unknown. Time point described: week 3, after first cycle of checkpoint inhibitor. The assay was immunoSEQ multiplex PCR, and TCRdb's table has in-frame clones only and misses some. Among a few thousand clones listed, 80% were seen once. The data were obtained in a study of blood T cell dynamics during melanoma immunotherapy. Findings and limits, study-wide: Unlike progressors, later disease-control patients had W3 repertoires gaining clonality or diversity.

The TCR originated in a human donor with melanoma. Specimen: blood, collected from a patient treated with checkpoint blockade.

The CDR3 spells CASSSRREQYF. As DNA, the CDR3 is TGTGCCAGCAGCAGTCGGCGGGAGCAGTACTTC. The rearrangement links TRBV5-6 to TRBJ2-7; D gene unclear. Germline values: CDR1 SGHDT, CDR2 YYEEEE. V lost 4 bases and J lost 7, with 9 bases in between. The CDR3 runs to 11 residues. The full variable domain, with the rest looked up from reference TRBV5-6 and TRBJ2-7, is DAGVTQSPTHLIKTRGQQVTLRCSPKSGHDTVSWYQQALGQGPQFIFQYYEEEERQRGNFPDRFSGHQFPNYSSELNVNALLLGDSALYLCASSSRREQYFGPGTRLTVT.